A single sample gave rise to the 23 T cell receptor beta chains below, sequenced in a study of T-cell memory formation after mild COVID-19. From the 5' RACE reads, TCRdb called clonotypes with MiXCR, one entry per CDR3 protein. In the table there are 350,000 to 500,000 distinct CDR3 sequences, roughly 20% of which are singletons. Specimen: PBMCs or a T cell subset sorted from them (not recorded which). The receptors were gathered from an adult woman who had mild COVID-19 (a few samples of this study predate the infection). Cell type and time point are not known.

The V and J genes are TRBV12-3 or TRBV12-4 and TRBJ2-5; TRBD1 aligns across 7 bases. CDR3 size: 15 residues. V dropped 5 bases and J dropped 1; count of bases not matched to a gene: 7. CDR3 protein: CASSTRWDSQETQYF. The CDR3 region has the DNA TGTGCCAGCAGTACCCGGTGGGACAGCCAAGAGACCCAGTACTTC.

The rearrangement uses TRBV3-1 and TRBJ2-4, with TRBD2 identical over 7 bases. The germline CDR1 and CDR2 sequences are LGHDT and YNNKEL (reference sequence). V gave up 0 bases and J gave up 1 base; unmatched junction bases: 6. There are 17 residues in the CDR3. The CDR3 DNA reads as TGTGCCAGCAGCCAAGACCCAGCGGGATGGGCCAAAAACATTCAGTACTTC. As protein: CASSQDPAGWAKNIQYF.

In this sample, this clonotype turned up many times. This chain links TRBV7-2 with TRBJ1-1; D gene ambiguous. Trimming took 2 bases from V and 1 from J, leaving 5 bases between them. CDR3 length: 13 amino acids. Germline V gives CDR1 SGHTA, CDR2 FQGNSA. CDR3 nucleotides: TGTGCCAGCAGCTTATCTCAGAACACTGAAGCTTTCTTT. Its translation is CASSLSQNTEAFF.

This sequence joins TRBV18 and TRBJ2-1; D is possibly TRBD2 (6 bases). This CDR3 comprises 14 residues. V was cut by 3 bases and J by 6 bases, with 12 bases left in between. In germline, CDR1 is KGHSH, CDR2 LQKENI. The CDR3 sequence: CASSPPTRSNEQFF. The CDR3, as DNA: TGTGCCAGCTCACCGCCGACTAGGAGCAATGAGCAGTTCTTC.

The gene calls are TRBV7-9 and TRBJ1-2, with 9 nucleotides matching TRBD1. The CDR3 sequence is 15 residues long. From germline, CDR1 is SEHNR and CDR2 FQNEAQ (reference sequence). With V trimmed by 5 bases and J by 1 base, 5 bases remained unmatched. The CDR3 is CASSTPDRGNYGYTF. The CDR3 DNA reads as TGTGCCAGCAGCACACCGGACAGGGGTAACTATGGCTACACCTTC.

The CDR3 nucleotides are TGTGCCAGCAGCGCGTCCCCCTTATTAGCGGGGGTAAGGTACGATGAGCAGTTCTTC. Translating gives CASSASPLLAGVRYDEQFF. The chain employs TRBV9 and TRBJ2-1; 9 nucleotides agree with TRBD2. Germline V lookup: CDR1 SGDLS, CDR2 YYNGEE. J lost 8 bases, V lost 3 bases, and 21 bases had no gene match. The length of the CDR3 is 19 residues.

V is TRBV4-2 and J is TRBJ1-2; D remains unclear. The CDR3 runs to 13 residues. V was pared by 4 bases and J by 8 bases, with 14 bases between. Germline assignment: CDR1 LGHNA and CDR2 YNFKEQ. The chain's CDR3 is CASSPGEVTGYTF. The CDR3 DNA sequence: TGTGCCAGCAGCCCCGGCGAGGTTACGGGCTACACCTTC.

This clonotype was observed a few times. This chain joins TRBV12-3 or TRBV12-4 and TRBJ1-4; D may be TRBD1 (6 bases). The CDR3 is made up of 12 amino acids. V was trimmed by 8 bases and J by 9 bases, leaving 13 bases between them. The CDR3 protein is CASSEQGQKLFF. The CDR3 DNA sequence: TGTGCCAGCTCCGAACAGGGCCAAAAACTGTTTTTT.

This clonotype was seen a few times. The genes are TRBV5-1 and TRBJ2-3; no reliable D call. V lost 7 bases and J 0 bases, leaving 18 bases between the germline ends. In germline, CDR1 is SGHRS, CDR2 YFSETQ. The CDR3 spans 16 residues. CDR3 bases: TGCGCCAGCGTACTGTCCCCCGTCACTAGCACAGATACGCAGTATTTT. Its protein product is CASVLSPVTSTDTQYF.

The chain carries TRBV7-6 and TRBJ2-7; 9 bases are shared with TRBD1. Looked up from germline, CDR1 is SGHVS and CDR2 is FNYEAQ. Trimming took 1 base from V and 3 from J; bases not matched to a gene: 7. This CDR3 region has 16 residues. The CDR3 DNA follows: TGTGCCAGCAGCTTAGATCCCGGGACAGGGATCTACGAGCAGTACTTC. Translation gives CASSLDPGTGIYEQYF.

This clonotype came up many times. The chain couples TRBV7-9 to TRBJ1-1; D gene ambiguous. CDR1 and CDR2 from the germline V gene are SEHNR and FQNEAQ (reference sequence). CDR3 length: 13 amino acids. Trimming stripped 1 base from V and 2 bases from J, with 5 bases between. CDR3: CASSLDSNTEAFF. The CDR3, as DNA: TGTGCCAGCAGCTTAGACAGTAACACTGAAGCTTTCTTT.

This clonotype was counted between two and nine times. V usage is TRBV4-2 and J usage is TRBJ2-2; D is unclear. Germline V gene sequence: CDR1 LGHNA, CDR2 YNFKEQ. Trimming left V 4 bases short and J 6 bases short, with 9 bases between. The CDR3 is 13 amino acids. The CDR3 region has the DNA TGTGCCAGCAGCCCCGGAACCCCCGGGGAGCTGTTTTTT. Amino acid sequence: CASSPGTPGELFF.

This rearrangement joins TRBV19 to TRBJ2-1; D gene unclear. The length of the CDR3 is 15 residues. Germline V CDR1 and CDR2: LNHDA, SQIVND (reference sequence). V lost 1 base and J lost 0, with 7 bases in between. The CDR3 protein is CASSIVQSSYNEQFF. CDR3 sequence (DNA): TGTGCCAGTAGTATAGTGCAGAGCTCCTACAATGAGCAGTTCTTC. The whole variable domain, remainder taken from reference TRBV19 and TRBJ2-1, is DGGITQSPKYLFRKEGQNVTLSCEQNLNHDAMYWYRQDPGQGLRLIYYSQIVNDFQKGDIAEGYSVSREKKESFPLTVTSAQKNPTAFYLCASSIVQSSYNEQFFGPGTRLTVL.

This clonotype was seen at least ten times. The chain links TRBV11-2 to TRBJ2-2; 8 bases agree with TRBD2. Trimming removed 5 bases from V and 2 bases from J; junction bases left unmatched: 7. This CDR3 region has 16 residues. Germline assignment: CDR1 SGHAT and CDR2 FQNNGV. CDR3 sequence: CASSPSGGLNTGELFF. In nucleotides, the CDR3 is TGTGCCAGCAGCCCAAGCGGGGGCCTAAACACCGGGGAGCTGTTTTTT.

This chain links TRBV12-3 or TRBV12-4 with TRBJ1-2, with TRBD1 as a possible D gene (5 bases). The CDR3 runs to 12 residues. V was shortened by 3 bases and J by 8 bases, with 10 bases between the two germline ends. This CDR3 is CASSFRVVGYTF. The CDR3 region has the DNA TGTGCCAGCAGTTTCAGGGTCGTCGGCTACACCTTC.

This clonotype was picked up many times. The J gene is TRBJ2-2, the V gene TRBV20-1; D is possibly TRBD2 (5 bases). CDR1 and CDR2 from the germline V gene are DFQATT and SNEGSKA (reference sequence). The V and J ends lost 2 bases and 4 bases respectively, with 20 bases between them. The CDR3 runs to 17 residues. The CDR3: CSARSLSSGGGTGELFF. The DNA of the CDR3 is TGCAGTGCTAGATCCCTGTCGAGCGGCGGTGGCACCGGGGAGCTGTTTTTT.

The CDR3 spells CASSSRDARGEQYF. The CDR3 nucleotides are TGCGCCAGCAGCTCCCGGGACGCTCGGGGGGAGCAGTACTTC. The chain recombines TRBV5-1 with TRBJ2-7; the D gene is possibly TRBD2 (6 bases). The CDR3 runs 14 residues. Germline V gene lookup returns CDR1 SGHRS and CDR2 YFSETQ. With 3 bases removed from V and 7 bases from J, the gap between germline ends came to 17 bases. Together with reference TRBV5-1 and TRBJ2-7, the CDR3 gives the full variable domain: KAGVTQTPRYLIKTRGQQVTLSCSPISGHRSVSWYQQTPGQGLQFLFEYFSETQRNKGNFPGRFSGRQFSNSRSEMNVSTLELGDSALYLCASSSRDARGEQYFGPGTRLTVT.

There are a few counts of this clonotype. This chain joins TRBV6-5 and TRBJ1-1; D possibly corresponds to TRBD1 (5 bases). V was shortened by 6 bases and J by 6 bases, with 14 bases between the two germline ends. Per germline, CDR1 MNHEY and CDR2 SVGAGI. This CDR3 is 13 amino acids long. CDR3 nucleotide sequence: TGTGCCAGCAGGCGGACTTGGGGGGCTGAAGCTTTCTTT. It encodes CASRRTWGAEAFF.

This clonotype was detected only a few times. The chain has TRBV2 and TRBJ2-1; the D is unclear. V lost 3 bases and J lost 8, with 5 bases in between. CDR1 and CDR2 (germline): SNHLY, FYNNEI. The CDR3 loop spans 11 amino acids. CDR3 protein: CASSDTYEQFF. As DNA, the CDR3 is TGTGCCAGCAGTGATACGTATGAGCAGTTCTTC.

The rearrangement joins TRBV5-4 to TRBJ1-1, with 10 bases identical to TRBD1. Germline-derived CDR1 and CDR2 are SGHNT and YYREEE (reference sequence). The V gene end was trimmed by 4 bases and the J gene end by 6 bases; junction bases not matched to a gene: 9. The CDR3 covers 15 residues. CDR3: CASSLRDRGFSEAFF. CDR3 DNA: TGTGCCAGCAGCCTCCGGGACAGGGGCTTCTCTGAAGCTTTCTTT.

The gene calls are TRBV6-6 and TRBJ1-6, with a tentative D call TRBD1 (6 bases). This CDR3 contains 14 residues. Between the trimmed V and J ends, which lost 2 bases and 10 bases, there was a span of 12 bases. From germline, CDR1 is MNHNY and CDR2 SVGAGI (reference sequence). The CDR3 bases are TGTGCCAGCAGTTACCCAAACAGGGACTCACCCCTCCACTTT. Its translation: CASSYPNRDSPLHF.

This clonotype has at least ten counts. The CDR3 spells CASSPSSGGLPYNEQFF. The CDR3 coding sequence is TGCGCCAGCAGCCCGAGTAGCGGAGGGCTTCCCTACAATGAGCAGTTCTTC. The genes are TRBV5-1 and TRBJ2-1; the D gene is possibly TRBD2 (6 bases). Trimming removed 4 bases at V and 2 bases at J, with 19 bases between. The V gene's germline CDR1 is SGHRS and CDR2 YFSETQ. This CDR3 spans 17 amino acids. The whole variable domain, remainder taken from reference TRBV5-1 and TRBJ2-1, is KAGVTQTPRYLIKTRGQQVTLSCSPISGHRSVSWYQQTPGQGLQFLFEYFSETQRNKGNFPGRFSGRQFSNSRSEMNVSTLELGDSALYLCASSPSSGGLPYNEQFFGPGTRLTVL.

This clonotype was observed a few times. This chain uses TRBV7-9 with TRBJ1-4, with D perhaps TRBD1 (6 bases). The germline CDR1 and CDR2 sequences are SEHNR and FQNEAQ (reference sequence). CDR3 size: 14 residues. V was trimmed by 7 bases and J by 6 bases, leaving 15 bases between them. The CDR3 loop is CASTHGGSYEKLFF. The CDR3 DNA reads TGTGCCAGCACCCATGGGGGCAGTTATGAAAAACTGTTTTTT.